This TCR beta chain came from a study of human T cells and chemical hapten exposure (dated by TCRdb to the early 2020s). Turning to the overall study: For sensitization, 2% DPC in acetone was applied to an approximately 2 cm by approximately 2 cm area of upper inner arm skin. Blood was sampled from patients pre-sensitization (week 0) and at 2, 6 and about 24 weeks after DPC sensitization. Patch tests used Finn chambers with 0.01% DPC on the upper back, scored after 6 days by International Contact Dermatitis Research Group standards. In alopecia patients, the study followed how the peripheral blood TCR repertoire changed in vivo over primary and secondary sensitization to diphenylcyclopropenone (DPC), a hapten. Throughout the roughly 25-week study period, patients were also given weekly therapeutic DPC doses on the scalp. Alopecia areata with under or over 50% scalp involvement, alopecia totalis and alopecia universalis were represented in the patient cohort, which was mostly female. For TCR sequencing, blood came from some 31 alopecia patients at anywhere from one to four time points (pre-sensitization, 2, 6 and 24 weeks). Libraries were pooled for sequencing, and variation in per-sample TCR yields was attributed mainly to small differences in library volumes within the pool.

CDR1 and CDR2 (SQVTM, ANQGSEA) derive from the germline V gene. Measured from the cysteine to the phenylalanine, the CDR3 is 13 residues long. Only CDR3 DNA remains: 39 bases, in frame from the first base. Compared with germline, V lacks 5 bases and J lacks 0 bases; bases without a gene match: 3. On this clonotype itself: The antigen it recognizes is unknown. Base qualities are not provided; no much larger clone lies one nucleotide away.

Findings and caveats that apply to the study as a whole: Patch test score correlated positively with the number of PT1 expanded TCRs, reaching significance at thresholds 8, 16 and 32 but not at 4. DPC sensitization did not change how many TCRs were above 1 in 1000 frequency, and no evidence was found of alterations in global repertoire structure. After repeated subsampling, changes were observed in the strength of the expansion versus patch-test correlation and in the threshold at which the correlation became significant. All patients had alopecia, a presumed autoimmune disease, so their immune response might differ from that of healthy individuals. Compared with pre-sensitization or healthy control sets, expanded TCRs formed significantly more large CDR3 similarity clusters, which is consistent with antigen-driven responses.

The method behind the library was RACE. The instrument given in TCRdb is NextSeq 500. During library preparation, unique molecular identifiers were attached to individual cDNA molecules so that TCRs could be counted quantitatively and reproducibly. For every blood RNA sample, sequencing covered both the TCR alpha and TCR beta chains. The study's own analysis went as follows. A median of about 100,000 TCRs per sample was observed, with a range of about 20,000 to 750,000. The Decombinator software suite was used to annotate V, J and CDR3 in the TCR reads. For the PS versus PT1 abundance plots, all samples were subsampled to the same number of TCRs (28,000). TCRs were defined as expanded if absent before sensitization and observed at least eight times at the 2-week time point. TCRdb's own reprocessing of the public reads used fastp at Q25 and MiXCR and kept productive beta chains. Merged by CDR3 protein, the rows form single entries marked with the most common genes and DNA. The V and J calls reflect TCRdb's pipeline rather than the authors' work. The sample table lists over 11,000 distinct CDR3 sequences, roughly 15% of them with a count of one. Clones ranked in the top ten supply 7.2% of the sample.

The meaning of the sample's time point label: patch test 1, 2 weeks after DPC sensitization. Sample treatment or condition, as interpreted from the label and publication: therapeutic diphenylcyclopropenone sensitization with weekly scalp DPC. At every patch-test visit, the blood draw took place before the patch test was put on. Patients were considered eligible if aged 18 to 70, diagnosed with alopecia and deemed suitable for DPC therapy, and patients were excluded if pregnant. Total RNA was isolated from unfractionated whole blood collected in Tempus Blood RNA tubes. The V and J segments used are TRBV29-1 and TRBJ1-1, and 7 bases in between align with TRBD1. This receptor was identified in a woman aged 25-40 years with alopecia areata. Some clones in this sample may be carry-over from other donors' samples. The input for sequencing was whole blood, taken in connection with sensitization to the hapten diphenylcyclopropenone (DPC). The bases read TGCAGCGTTCCGGGACAGTTGAACACTGAAGCTTTCTTT. This sequence encodes CSVPGQLNTEAFF.